One and the same sample provided the 5 T cell receptor beta chains below, sequenced in a study of cytomegalovirus exposure and HLA in healthy donors. The PCR made use of 60 Vbeta and 13 Jbeta primers. Profiling relied on immunoSEQ multiplex PCR, and the TCRdb table lists in-frame clones only, not all of them. The sample holds around 150,000 clones, 75% to 85% seen once. Material for sequencing was PBMCs. The receptors originated from a man aged 45-60 years in good health and CMV-seronegative.

This chain connects TRBV11-2 to TRBJ1-4, with 8 nucleotides matching TRBD1. V shed 3 bases, J shed 4 bases, and the junction held 7 bases outside the gene matches. This CDR3 has 16 residues. Per the germline V gene, CDR1 is SGHAT and CDR2 is FQNNGV. CDR3 bases: TGTGCCAGCAGCTTCCGACAGGGGTCTAATAATGAAAAACTGTTTTTT. This encodes CASSFRQGSNNEKLFF. The full variable domain, completed using reference TRBV11-2 and TRBJ1-4, is EAGVAQSPRYKIIEKRQSVAFWCNPISGHATLYWYQQILGQGPKLLIQFQNNGVVDDSQLPKDRFSAERLKGVDSTLKIQPAKLEDSAVYLCASSFRQGSNNEKLFFGSGTQLSVL.

V is TRBV29-1 and J is TRBJ2-5; 7 nucleotides agree with TRBD1. V was clipped by 6 bases and J by 4 bases; unmatched bases: 2. CDR3 length: 11 amino acids. The germline V gene has CDR1 SQVTM and CDR2 ANQGSEA. The CDR3 is CSVRTGETQYF. The CDR3 nucleotides are TGCAGCGTGAGGACAGGAGAGACCCAGTACTTC.

The CDR3 region is CASSPKQGATNEKLFF. The DNA of the CDR3 is TGTGCCAGCAGTCCTAAACAGGGGGCAACTAATGAAAAACTGTTTTTT. V is TRBV27 and J is TRBJ1-4; TRBD1 agrees at 8 bases. After removal of 5 bases from V and 0 bases from J, the junction contained 5 bases not matched to a gene. This CDR3 is 16 amino acids long. Per the germline V gene, CDR1 is MNHEY and CDR2 is SMNVEV (reference sequence). Drawing the rest from reference TRBV27 and TRBJ1-4, the complete variable domain is EAQVTQNPRYLITVTGKKLTVTCSQNMNHEYMSWYRQDPGLGLRQIYYSMNVEVTDKGDVPEGYKVSRKEKRNFPLILESPSPNQTSLYFCASSPKQGATNEKLFFGSGTQLSVL.

The chain couples TRBV5-1 to TRBJ2-7; 9 bases are a match to TRBD1. The V segment lost 2 bases and the J segment 5 bases; nucleotides outside the gene matches: 5. Germline assignment: CDR1 SGHRS and CDR2 YFSETQ. This CDR3 region has 14 residues. CDR3 coding DNA: TGCGCCAGCAGCTTACAGGGGGCGGGGGACGAGCAGTACTTC. It translates to CASSLQGAGDEQYF.

The chain joins TRBV18 to TRBJ1-6; 10 bases map to TRBD1. Germline-derived CDR1 and CDR2 are KGHSH and LQKENI. This CDR3 is 16 amino acids long. V shed 2 bases and J 8 bases; nucleotides not matched to a gene: 6. CDR3 residues: CASSPSSTGGDSPLHF. CDR3 in DNA: TGTGCCAGCTCACCATCCTCGACAGGGGGCGATTCACCCCTCCACTTT.